These 2 T cell receptor beta chains came from one sample sequenced in a study of blood T cell repertoires in COVID-19. TCRdb keeps only in-frame clones here, not all; method: immunoSEQ multiplex PCR. The table includes more than 120,000 clones, over 80% detected once. Material: peripheral blood. These receptors were taken from a woman aged 50 to 60 with acute or convalescent COVID-19.

This clone was seen once. This chain joins TRBV19 and TRBJ2-3; maybe TRBD2 (5 bases). V lost 4 bases to trimming and J lost 3 bases, with 14 bases between them. The CDR3 totals 15 residues. Per the germline V gene, CDR1 is LNHDA and CDR2 is SQIVND (reference sequence). This chain's CDR3 is CASSSVAGRTDTQYF. CDR3 sequence (DNA): TGTGCCAGTAGTAGTGTGGCGGGTAGGACAGATACGCAGTATTTT.

The V call is TRBV7-8, the J call TRBJ2-1, with unresolved D. V lost 4 bases and J lost 0, with 10 bases in between. Germline V gene lookup returns CDR1 SGHVS and CDR2 FQNEAQ. The CDR3 length is 15 residues. CDR3 amino acids: CASSSDRSSYNEQFF. CDR3 coding DNA: TGTGCCAGCAGCTCCGATCGGAGCTCCTACAATGAGCAGTTCTTC.